The rows below give T cell receptor beta chains drawn from one sample of a study of identical twins. Via MiXCR, TCRdb re-called the 5' RACE reads, giving one row per CDR3 protein. In the table there are nearly 650,000 distinct CDR3 sequences, about 7.1% of which are singletons. The same sample was also used in a study of yellow fever vaccine responses in identical twins.

The sequencing input was PBMCs. Source of these receptors: a woman aged 18-29 years in good health. The CDR3 runs from the conserved cysteine through the conserved F or W. Each record gives: D gene, clone size, J gene, V gene, CDR3 DNA, CDR3 protein. The D gene is left open where the match is weak. A row's size may be missing; if present it is once, few, many or a size class.

. many TRBJ2-5 TRBV10-3 TGTGCCATCAGTGACCTGGGGGAGACCCAGTACTTC CAISDLGETQYF
. . TRBJ1-6 TRBV10-2 TGCGCCAGCAGTGAGTCAGGAAACAATTCACCCCTCCACTTT CASSESGNNSPLHF
. few TRBJ2-2 TRBV2 TGTGCCAGCACTCCCGGGACCGGTGGTACCGGGGAGCTGTTTTTT CASTPGTGGTGELFF
. few TRBJ2-1 TRBV5-1 TGCGCCAGCAGCTTAGTGGCTCGAATTGGCTCCTACAATGAGCAGTTCTTC CASSLVARIGSYNEQFF
TRBD2 . TRBJ2-5 TRBV12-3/TRBV12-4 TGTGCCAGCAGCCGCACGACTAGCGGGGGGCCGTTGCGGACCCAGTACTTC CASSRTTSGGPLRTQYF
. many TRBJ1-5 TRBV21-1 TGTGCCAGCAGCAAAACACAGGGGGCTGGCAATCAGCCCCAGCATTTT CASSKTQGAGNQPQHF
TRBD2 . TRBJ2-3 TRBV4-1 TGCGCCAGCAGCCAAGAAGCCGGACTAGCGGGGCCCACAGATACGCAGTATTTT CASSQEAGLAGPTDTQYF
. few TRBJ1-4 TRBV5-1 TGCGCCAGCAGCACCGGGACATCGGTTGAAAAACTGTTTTTT CASSTGTSVEKLFF
TRBD1 . TRBJ2-2 TRBV12-3/TRBV12-4 TGTGCCAGCACTCTGACAGGGTATGGCGGGGAGCTGTTTTTT CASTLTGYGGELFF
. few TRBJ2-3 TRBV7-6 TGTGCCAGCAGCTTAGTGGCGGAGACCACAGATACGCAGTATTTT CASSLVAETTDTQYF
TRBD2 . TRBJ2-1 TRBV11-3 TGTGCCAGCAGCCCTGCCTGGGGGGGGTACAATGAGCAGTTCTTC CASSPAWGGYNEQFF
TRBD1 many TRBJ1-2 TRBV12-3/TRBV12-4 TGTGCCAGCAGATCAGACAGGGCCGGCTACACCTTC CASRSDRAGYTF
. few TRBJ2-2 TRBV27 TGTGCCAGCAGTTTAGAGACTAACACCGGGGAGCTGTTTTTT CASSLETNTGELFF
TRBD2 . TRBJ2-7 TRBV10-3 TGTGCCATCAGTGAGTCCCTTGCTAGCGGGGGCCTCTACGAGCAGTACTTC CAISESLASGGLYEQYF
TRBD1 . TRBJ2-5 TRBV10-3 TGTGCCATCAGTGGGGGGACAGGCCAAGAGACCCAGTACTTC CAISGGTGQETQYF
TRBD2 . TRBJ2-1 TRBV9 TGTGCCAGCAGCCCCCGAGCGGGAGGGGACTACAATGAGCAGTTCTTC CASSPRAGGDYNEQFF
. . TRBJ2-6 TRBV7-8 TGTGCCAGCAGCCACTCCTCGGGCTCTGGGGCCAACGTCCTGACTTTC CASSHSSGSGANVLTF
. many TRBJ1-6 TRBV12-3/TRBV12-4 TGTGCCAGCAGTGAAGGGGGAAGTTCACCCCTCCACTTT CASSEGGSSPLHF
TRBD1 few TRBJ2-1 TRBV5-1 TGCGCCAGCAGCGCCGGGACAGGGGCTCGGGGGGATGAGCAGTTCTTC CASSAGTGARGDEQFF
. many TRBJ1-5 TRBV21-1 TGTGCCAGCAGCCAGGGGACCGGGCAGCCCCAGCATTTT CASSQGTGQPQHF
. few TRBJ2-2 TRBV2 TGTGCCAGCAGGGATGGGACGTACACCGGGGAGCTGTTTTTT CASRDGTYTGELFF
. . TRBJ2-1 TRBV24-1 TGTGCCACCTCTCAGGACACGGATGAGCAGTTCTTC CATSQDTDEQFF
TRBD1 . TRBJ1-2 TRBV20-1 TGCAGTGCTAGTCCCTCGGACAGGGGCCATGGCTACACCTTC CSASPSDRGHGYTF
. few TRBJ2-5 TRBV19 TGTGCCAGTAGTCGATACAGGGACCAAGAGACCCAGTACTTC CASSRYRDQETQYF
TRBD1 many TRBJ1-4 TRBV24-1 TGTGCCACCAGTGATTCCCCCCAGACAGGGGAGAGTGAAAAACTGTTTTTT CATSDSPQTGESEKLFF
TRBD2 many TRBJ2-5 TRBV5-1 TGCGCCAGCGGATCTAGCGGCGGGAGGAAGACCCAGTACTTC CASGSSGGRKTQYF
. . TRBJ2-4 TRBV18 TGTGCCAGCTCACCACCAACGGGTAGCAAAAACATTCAGTACTTC CASSPPTGSKNIQYF
. . TRBJ2-2 TRBV20-1 TGCAGTGCTAGAGATGCCTCTGGGGCGCGGACCGGGGAGCTGTTTTTT CSARDASGARTGELFF
. . TRBJ2-5 TRBV28 TGTGCCAGCAGTTCGGCAGAGACCTTTCAAGAGACCCAGTACTTC CASSSAETFQETQYF
TRBD1 . TRBJ2-7 TRBV28 TGTGCCAGCAGTTTATGGCCCGGGACAGGGGGCTACGAGCAGTACTTC CASSLWPGTGGYEQYF
TRBD2 . TRBJ2-7 TRBV7-9 TGTGCCAGCAGCTTCCCTAGGCGGGAGGGCCCATTTTACGAGCAGTACTTC CASSFPRREGPFYEQYF
. many TRBJ2-2 TRBV18 TGTGCCAGCTCACCAATGGTTGAGGAGCTGTTTTTT CASSPMVEELFF
TRBD1 many TRBJ1-3 TRBV12-3/TRBV12-4 TGTGCCAGCATCATGACAGGGTCGGACCACTCTGGAAACACCATATATTTT CASIMTGSDHSGNTIYF